This T cell receptor beta chain was profiled in a study of shared T cell receptors in the human thymus. TCRdb's copy holds only in-frame clones and misses some; the assay was immunoSEQ multiplex PCR. The repertoire has 600,000 to 900,000 clones, 70% to 90% of them found once; the top ten carry roughly 0.01%. This CDR3 region has 14 residues. CDR1 is LNHDA and CDR2 is SQIVND in the germline V gene (reference sequence). Trimming took off 3 bases at V and 6 bases at J, with 13 bases between the two ends. This sample also appeared in a second study, on human thymus T cells. Per that study: Obtained as resections during corrective heart surgery, the thymus tissue was then studied. Apparent skewing of V and J gene usage characterized both thymic and blood repertoires.

The rearrangement links TRBV19 to TRBJ2-3; a weak D match, TRBD1 (5 bases). This TCR derives from a girl under three years old with a congenital heart defect. Sequencing used thymocytes. CDR3 sequence: CASSIRGVMDTQYF. The CDR3 nucleotides are TGTGCCAGTAGTATTAGGGGTGTTATGGATACGCAGTATTTT. Filled out from reference TRBV19 and TRBJ2-3, the complete variable domain reads DGGITQSPKYLFRKEGQNVTLSCEQNLNHDAMYWYRQDPGQGLRLIYYSQIVNDFQKGDIAEGYSVSREKKESFPLTVTSAQKNPTAFYLCASSIRGVMDTQYFGPGTRLTVL.